The 2 T cell receptor beta chains listed next were all sequenced from one sample in a study of shared clonotypes between healthy human individuals. Clones were read by immunoSEQ multiplex PCR, and TCRdb kept only the in-frame ones, dropping some. The sample lists about 2.4 million clones, roughly 93% occurring once. Sample: naive CD4+ T cells from PBMCs. Documented subset: CD45RA+ positively selected. Receptor source: a man aged 18 to 29 in good health. Some clones in this sample may be carry-over from other donors' samples.

CDR3 sequence: CSVDEGSDEQFF. In DNA form, the CDR3 reads TGCAGCGTTGACGAAGGGTCCGATGAGCAGTTCTTC. This chain joins TRBV29-1 and TRBJ2-1, with unresolved D. This CDR3 spans 12 amino acids. V shed 3 bases and J shed 8 bases, with 11 bases lying between them. The V gene's germline CDR1 is SQVTM and CDR2 ANQGSEA.

CDR3 sequence (DNA): TGTGCCATCAGAGTCGACAGGGACGCCGGTGGCTACACCTTC. Translation gives CAIRVDRDAGGYTF. This chain connects TRBV10-3 to TRBJ1-2; 7 nucleotides line up with TRBD1. The ends lost 6 bases at V and 7 bases at J; junction bases unmatched: 11. Per the germline V gene, CDR1 is ENHRY and CDR2 is SYGVKD. The CDR3 is 14 amino acids.